Listed here are 30 T cell receptor beta chains from one sample, sequenced in a study of blood T cell repertoires in COVID-19. Assay used: immunoSEQ multiplex PCR; TCRdb lists only in-frame clones, some missing. This table has about 260,000 clones, around 82% appearing once. Material: peripheral blood. These receptors were obtained from a woman in her forties or fifties who had recovered from COVID-19.

V gene TRBV6-5 combines with J gene TRBJ1-5; 8 bases fit TRBD1. V lost 6 bases, J lost 7 bases, and 2 bases stayed unmatched. The CDR3 totals 12 residues. Germline V gene sequence: CDR1 MNHEY, CDR2 SVGAGI. CDR3 loop: CASRQGAQPQHF. CDR3 DNA: TGTGCCAGCAGGCAGGGGGCACAGCCCCAGCATTTT.

This sequence joins TRBV7-2 and TRBJ2-2; D perhaps matches TRBD1 (5 bases). V lost 5 bases to trimming and J lost 0 bases, with 7 bases between them. The CDR3 loop spans 14 amino acids. Germline values: CDR1 SGHTA, CDR2 FQGNSA. The DNA of the CDR3 is TGTGCCAGCAGCCCGACAGCGAACACCGGGGAGCTGTTTTTT. It yields the protein CASSPTANTGELFF.

The genes are TRBV7-8 and TRBJ2-2; D perhaps matches TRBD1 (6 bases). Germline V gives CDR1 SGHVS, CDR2 FQNEAQ. CDR3 length: 15 amino acids. With 6 bases removed from V and 4 bases from J, the gap between germline ends came to 15 bases. The CDR3 region is CASRPAGAVTGELFF. CDR3 bases: TGTGCCAGCAGGCCGGCAGGGGCGGTCACCGGGGAGCTGTTTTTT.

V is TRBV12-3 or TRBV12-4 and J is TRBJ2-5; no clear D gene. The CDR3 has 13 residues. V was trimmed by 2 bases and J by 3 bases, leaving 7 bases between them. DNA of the CDR3: TGTGCCAGCAGTTTATGGAGAAAAGAGACCCAGTACTTC. Translated: CASSLWRKETQYF.

The chain couples TRBV6-5 to TRBJ2-1; the match to TRBD2 covers 12 bases. The germline gives CDR1 MNHEY, CDR2 SVGAGI. Trimming cost V 0 bases and J 8 bases; bases outside gene matches: 2. The CDR3 is made up of 15 amino acids. The CDR3 coding sequence is TGTGCCAGCAGTTACTCACTAGCGGGGGGCTATGAGCAGTTCTTC. This encodes CASSYSLAGGYEQFF.

The CDR3 coding sequence is TGTGCCAGCAGTGAACCTCTCGGAAACACCATATATTTT. The encoded protein is CASSEPLGNTIYF. The chain uses TRBV6-1 and TRBJ1-3; D is uncertain. This CDR3 region has 13 residues. Trimming left V 2 bases short and J 4 bases short, with 6 bases between. Germline CDR1 is MNHNS and CDR2 is SASEGT.

This chain uses TRBV19 with TRBJ2-5, with D possibly TRBD1 on 5 matching bases. Germline CDR1 is LNHDA and CDR2 is SQIVND (reference sequence). Trimming took 3 bases from V and 2 from J, leaving 7 bases between them. The CDR3 consists of 13 residues. The CDR3 region is CASSITGQETQYF. In DNA, the CDR3 is TGTGCCAGTAGTATTACAGGTCAAGAGACCCAGTACTTC.

The chain combines TRBV30 with TRBJ1-3; D ambiguous. Germline V gene sequence: CDR1 GTSNPN, CDR2 SVGIG (reference sequence). There are 14 residues in the CDR3. Trimming pared 0 bases from V and 3 bases from J, leaving 9 bases between. CDR3 in DNA: TGTGCCTGGAGTGTACTCGAGGGTGGAAACACCATATATTTT. Translated, it gives CAWSVLEGGNTIYF.

This clone appeared a single time. The chain links TRBV6-2 or TRBV6-3 to TRBJ1-2; D is possibly TRBD1 (5 bases). Germline-derived CDR1 and CDR2 are MNHEY and SVGEGT. The CDR3 runs to 15 residues. With 5 bases removed from V and 6 bases from J, the gap between germline ends came to 19 bases. In DNA, the CDR3 is TGTGCCAGCAGTCCAGAGGGGCGGGACTCCGATGGCTACACCTTC. Its translation: CASSPEGRDSDGYTF.

The chain has TRBV7-9 and TRBJ2-5; 8 bases align to TRBD2. CDR3 length: 16 amino acids. Germline assignment: CDR1 SEHNR and CDR2 FQNEAQ (reference sequence). J gave up 0 bases and V 7 bases, and 10 bases lay outside the gene matches. CDR3 sequence (DNA): TGTGCCAGCACCTGGGGCCGGGGGGGAGACCAAGAGACCCAGTACTTC. Encoded protein: CASTWGRGGDQETQYF.

The V and J genes are TRBV6-1 and TRBJ2-5, with 8 nucleotides matching TRBD2. CDR1 is MNHNS, CDR2 SASEGT, per germline. V lost 3 bases and J lost 5; bases outside the gene matches: 5. The CDR3 extends over 14 amino acids. CDR3 nucleotides: TGTGCCAGCAGTGAGCCCGGGGGGGCGGAGACCCAGTACTTC. Translation: CASSEPGGAETQYF.

The gene calls are TRBV28 and TRBJ2-5; 14 nucleotides agree with TRBD2. The CDR3 runs 16 residues. With 4 bases clipped from V and 5 bases from J, the junction kept 6 bases outside the gene matches. The V gene's germline CDR1 is MDHEN and CDR2 SYDVKM. The DNA of the CDR3 is TGTGCCAGCAGTTCCCGACTAGCGGGAGGGTGGGAGACCCAGTACTTC. Protein sequence: CASSSRLAGGWETQYF.

The chain recombines TRBV5-4 with TRBJ2-3, with 9 bases lining up with TRBD2. Trimming took 1 base from V and 4 from J; bases not matched to a gene: 10. Germline values: CDR1 SGHNT, CDR2 YYREEE (reference sequence). CDR3 length: 17 residues. Here the CDR3 reads CASSLRLAAGGSDTQYF. The CDR3 DNA reads as TGTGCCAGCAGCTTGCGTCTAGCAGCGGGAGGATCAGATACGCAGTATTTT.

This clone has a single count. This chain connects TRBV6-2 or TRBV6-3 to TRBJ2-7; the D gene is possibly TRBD2 (5 bases). CDR3 size: 14 residues. V was pared by 2 bases and J by 7 bases, with 15 bases between. Germline loops: CDR1 MNHEY, CDR2 SVGEGT. CDR3: CASSYVEDLGEQYF. The CDR3 DNA follows: TGTGCCAGCAGTTACGTGGAGGACCTGGGGGAGCAGTACTTC.

The rearrangement uses TRBV7-8 and TRBJ1-5; unclear D gene. CDR1 and CDR2 (germline): SGHVS, FQNEAQ. This CDR3 has 13 residues. V lost 5 bases to trimming and J lost 1 base, with 6 bases between them. CDR3 protein: CASSRGSNQPQHF. In DNA form, the CDR3 reads TGTGCCAGCAGCCGCGGGAGCAATCAGCCCCAGCATTTT.

The V gene is TRBV19, the J gene TRBJ1-2; D might be TRBD1 (6 bases). Trimming removed 4 bases from V and 3 bases from J, with 12 bases in between. The germline gives CDR1 LNHDA, CDR2 SQIVND (reference sequence). CDR3 length: 14 residues. This CDR3 reads CASSRGQFDYGYTF. The CDR3 DNA reads TGTGCCAGTAGTAGAGGACAGTTTGACTATGGCTACACCTTC.

The chain couples TRBV4-2 to TRBJ2-1, with 10 nucleotides matching TRBD1. CDR1 LGHNA and CDR2 YNFKEQ come from the germline V gene. CDR3 length equals 16 residues. V was pared by 3 bases and J by 4 bases, with 6 bases of the junction left unmatched. The CDR3, as DNA: TGTGCCAGCAGCCACAGCGGGACAGGGGCTTACAATGAGCAGTTCTTC. This encodes CASSHSGTGAYNEQFF.

This chain connects TRBV27 to TRBJ2-5; D is undetermined. The germline V gene has CDR1 MNHEY and CDR2 SMNVEV (reference sequence). The CDR3 is 14 residues long. V shed 5 bases and J shed 2 bases, with 12 bases lying between them. CDR3 region: CASSLRLEQETQYF. DNA of the CDR3: TGTGCCAGCAGTCTGAGGCTCGAACAAGAGACCCAGTACTTC.

The J gene is TRBJ2-1, the V gene TRBV7-9; perhaps TRBD2 as D (5 bases). V was cut by 4 bases and J by 8 bases, with 9 bases left in between. The CDR3 contains 12 residues. Germline V gene sequence: CDR1 SEHNR, CDR2 FQNEAQ (reference sequence). CDR3 bases: TGTGCCAGCAGCTCTAGCCTTCATGAGCAGTTCTTC. Protein: CASSSSLHEQFF.

This clone was seen only once. This chain joins TRBV21-1 and TRBJ2-6; the table's D call TRBD2 went unverified against the DNA. TRBV21-1 is tagged as a pseudogene. The CDR3 loop spans 17 amino acids. The CDR3 loop reads CASKRGSPSSGANVLTF. CDR3 coding DNA: TGTGCCAGCAAACGGGGGTCCCCTAGCTCTGGGGCCAACGTCCTGACTTTC.

CDR3 coding DNA: TGCGCCAGCAGCAAGGAAACTAGTGTCGGGGAGCTGTTTTTT. Translation gives CASSKETSVGELFF. V is TRBV5-1 and J is TRBJ2-2, with a weak D call TRBD2 (5 bases). The V and J ends lost 4 bases and 7 bases respectively, with 14 bases between them. This CDR3 is 14 amino acids long. Germline values: CDR1 SGHRS, CDR2 YFSETQ. Full variable domain (rest looked up from reference TRBV5-1 and TRBJ2-2): KAGVTQTPRYLIKTRGQQVTLSCSPISGHRSVSWYQQTPGQGLQFLFEYFSETQRNKGNFPGRFSGRQFSNSRSEMNVSTLELGDSALYLCASSKETSVGELFFGEGSRLTVL.

This CDR3 is CASSPTGSNTEAFF. In DNA form, the CDR3 reads TGTGCCAGCAGCCCGACAGGGTCAAACACTGAAGCTTTCTTT. V gene TRBV7-9 combines with J gene TRBJ1-1; 7 positions agree with TRBD1. CDR1 and CDR2 from the germline V gene are SEHNR and FQNEAQ (reference sequence). This CDR3 is built from 14 residues. The junction had 5 bases not matched to a gene; V was cut back by 5 bases and J by 2 bases.

The rearrangement uses TRBV5-1 and TRBJ1-2; 9 nucleotides align to TRBD1. The CDR3 spans 16 residues. Germline V gene data show CDR1 as SGHRS and CDR2 as YFSETQ. Trimming removed 1 base from V and 6 bases from J; junction bases left unmatched: 10. CDR3 coding DNA: TGCGCCAGCAGCTTGAGTCCCGGGACAGGGTTGGATGGCTACACCTTC. It specifies CASSLSPGTGLDGYTF.

J is TRBJ1-1 and V is TRBV5-1, with a tentative D call TRBD1 (5 bases). The CDR3 loop spans 15 amino acids. Per germline, CDR1 SGHRS and CDR2 YFSETQ. V gave up 0 bases and J gave up 5 bases, with 14 bases separating them. CDR3 residues: CASSLAGHPRTEAFF. As DNA, the CDR3 is TGCGCCAGCAGCTTGGCCGGACACCCGAGGACTGAAGCTTTCTTT.

This rearrangement joins TRBV21-1 to TRBJ1-2; TRBD1, the table's D call, lacks a check against the DNA. TRBV21-1 constitutes a pseudogene. This CDR3 region has 15 residues. The DNA for the CDR3 is TGTGCCAGCAGCACCCTTGGAGGGGGCCACTATGGCTACACCTTC. Its protein is CASSTLGGGHYGYTF.

This clone was counted a single time. The chain links TRBV19 to TRBJ1-5, with 8 nucleotides matching TRBD1. The CDR3 loop spans 14 amino acids. Germline CDR1 and CDR2: LNHDA and SQIVND (reference sequence). The V gene end was trimmed by 3 bases and the J gene end by 6 bases; junction bases not matched to a gene: 4. DNA for the CDR3: TGTGCCAGTAGTATTCAGGGGGCGACTCAGCCCCAGCATTTT. Translating gives CASSIQGATQPQHF.

This clone came up a few times. The gene calls are TRBV7-2 and TRBJ1-3; D gene ambiguous. In germline, CDR1 is SGHTA, CDR2 FQGNSA. Deletions cut 5 bases from V and 5 bases from J, with 7 bases between. CDR3 size: 12 residues. The CDR3 sequence is CASSGLRNTIYF. For the CDR3, the DNA is TGTGCCAGCAGCGGACTCCGAAACACCATATATTTT. The whole variable domain, filled in from reference TRBV7-2 and TRBJ1-3, reads GAGVSQSPSNKVTEKGKDVELRCDPISGHTALYWYRQSLGQGLEFLIYFQGNSAPDKSGLPSDRFSAERTGGSVSTLTIQRTQQEDSAVYLCASSGLRNTIYFGEGSWLTVV.

V is TRBV29-1 and J is TRBJ1-2; a weak D match, TRBD1 (5 bases). The V end was cut by 5 bases, the J end by 4 bases, with 8 bases between. In germline, CDR1 is SQVTM, CDR2 ANQGSEA. This CDR3 comprises 11 residues. CDR3 region: CSVTGIYGYTF. CDR3 nucleotides: TGCAGCGTTACAGGAATCTATGGCTACACCTTC. The whole variable domain, remainder taken from reference TRBV29-1 and TRBJ1-2, is SAVISQKPSRDICQRGTSLTIQCQVDSQVTMMFWYRQQPGQSLTLIATANQGSEATYESGFVIDKFPISRPNLTFSTLTVSNMSPEDSSIYLCSVTGIYGYTFGSGTRLTVV.

The V and J genes are TRBV9 and TRBJ2-4; TRBD2 might be the D (6 bases). Germline V gene data show CDR1 as SGDLS and CDR2 as YYNGEE. CDR3 size: 16 residues. Trimming shortened V by 0 bases and J by 7 bases, and 17 bases separated the two germline ends. In DNA, the CDR3 is TGTGCCAGCAGCGTAGGCGGGGCGCCTGGACGGAACATTCAGTACTTC. Its protein is CASSVGGAPGRNIQYF.

The genes are TRBV4-3 and TRBJ2-7; 8 bases map to TRBD1. This CDR3 is built from 15 residues. Per germline, CDR1 LGHNA and CDR2 YSLEER. After removal of 0 bases from V and 7 bases from J, the junction contained 8 bases not matched to a gene. The CDR3 nucleotides read TGCGCCAGCAGCCAAGATTGGCAGGGGGCGAGTGAGCAGTACTTC. It is translated as CASSQDWQGASEQYF.